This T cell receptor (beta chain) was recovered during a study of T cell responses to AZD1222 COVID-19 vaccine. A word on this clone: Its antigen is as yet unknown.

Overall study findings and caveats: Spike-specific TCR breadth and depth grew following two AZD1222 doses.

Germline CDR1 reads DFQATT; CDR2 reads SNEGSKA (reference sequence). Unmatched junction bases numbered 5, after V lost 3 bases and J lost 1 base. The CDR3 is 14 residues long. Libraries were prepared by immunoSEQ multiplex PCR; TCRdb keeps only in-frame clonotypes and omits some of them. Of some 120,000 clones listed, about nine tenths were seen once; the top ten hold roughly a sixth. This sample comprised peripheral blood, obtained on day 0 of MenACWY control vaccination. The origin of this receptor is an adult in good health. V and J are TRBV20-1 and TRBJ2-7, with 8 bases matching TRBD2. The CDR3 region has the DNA TGCAGTGCTAGTCTGGGGACTAGTTCCTACGAGCAGTACTTC. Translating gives CSASLGTSSYEQYF.